The next 18 T cell receptor beta chains were all read from a single sample in a study of cytotoxic CD8 clonotypes in ibrutinib-treated CLL. The data were produced by immunoSEQ multiplex PCR, yet TCRdb's version contains in-frame clones alone and is incomplete. The repertoire holds 150,000 or so clones, with 70% to 80% as singletons. Sequencing was performed on PBMCs, taken after 12 months of ibrutinib treatment. These TCRs come from a human donor with chronic lymphocytic leukemia.

DNA of the CDR3: TGTGCCAGCAGCTACAAAGTCGGGTGGACCGAGCAGTACTTC. Translation gives CASSYKVGWTEQYF. This chain connects TRBV11-2 to TRBJ2-7, with no clear D. The CDR3 is 14 residues long. V was cut by 4 bases and J by 6 bases, with 16 bases left in between. The germline V gene encodes CDR1 SGHAT and CDR2 FQNNGV.

The V gene is TRBV18, the J gene TRBJ1-3, with unresolved D. This CDR3 has 15 amino acids. Germline loops: CDR1 KGHSH, CDR2 LQKENI. Trimming took 2 bases from V and 0 from J, leaving 8 bases between them. The CDR3 sequence: CASSPDRVSGNTIYF. The CDR3 DNA sequence: TGTGCCAGCTCACCAGACCGTGTCTCTGGAAACACCATATATTTT.

The chain carries TRBV29-1 and TRBJ2-7; D not resolved. Deletions cut 2 bases from V and 3 bases from J, with 11 bases between. In germline, CDR1 is SQVTM, CDR2 ANQGSEA. CDR3 length equals 13 residues. CDR3 DNA: TGCAGCGTTGAACGTGGACCCGACTACGAGCAGTACTTC. Its protein product is CSVERGPDYEQYF.

This clone was observed a handful of times. The genes are TRBV28 and TRBJ1-2; possible D gene TRBD1, 5 bases. This CDR3 region has 14 residues. Trimming removed 6 bases at V and 2 bases at J, with 13 bases between. Looked up from germline, CDR1 is MDHEN and CDR2 is SYDVKM. CDR3: CASRPFGTNYGYTF. DNA of the CDR3: TGTGCCAGCAGGCCCTTCGGGACCAACTATGGCTACACCTTC.

This clone came up a few times. The chain uses TRBV5-8 and TRBJ2-3; 10 nucleotides line up with TRBD2. Germline CDR1 is SGHTS and CDR2 is YDEGEE. Germline trimming cut 4 bases from V and 6 bases from J; bases unmatched to any gene: 8. The CDR3 has 15 residues. DNA for the CDR3: TGTGCCAGCAGCGTGGGACTAGCGAGGGCGGATACGCAGTATTTT. This encodes CASSVGLARADTQYF.

V is TRBV28 and J is TRBJ2-4; D is perhaps TRBD1 (6 bases). This CDR3 has 16 amino acids. V was cut by 4 bases and J by 3 bases, with 16 bases left in between. The germline V gene has CDR1 MDHEN and CDR2 SYDVKM. The CDR3 region is CASSSTGFAVKNIQYF. The DNA of the CDR3 is TGTGCCAGCAGTTCAACAGGGTTTGCGGTCAAAAACATTCAGTACTTC.

The chain combines TRBV30 with TRBJ1-1; perhaps TRBD1 as D (5 bases). Germline loops: CDR1 GTSNPN, CDR2 SVGIG (reference sequence). V was shortened by 7 bases and J by 1 base, with 13 bases between the two germline ends. CDR3 length: 13 residues. CDR3 amino acids: CAYLLRGNTEAFF. The CDR3 DNA is TGTGCCTACCTACTAAGGGGGAACACTGAAGCTTTCTTT.

The chain's CDR3 is CASSTWGSVTDTQYF. The CDR3 nucleotides read TGTGCCAGCAGCACATGGGGGTCAGTAACAGATACGCAGTATTTT. The chain uses TRBV7-8 and TRBJ2-3; TRBD1 or TRBD2 may be the D gene (5 bases each). Trimming took off 5 bases at V and 3 bases at J, with 15 bases between the two ends. The length of the CDR3 is 15 residues. Germline V gene lookup returns CDR1 SGHVS and CDR2 FQNEAQ.

The rearrangement joins TRBV7-2 to TRBJ1-2, with 7 bases matching TRBD1. The germline gives CDR1 SGHTA, CDR2 FQGNSA. V gave up 10 bases and J gave up 1 base; unmatched junction bases: 12. The CDR3 sequence is 15 residues long. The CDR3 here is CATNQGGRGNYGYTF. The CDR3 DNA reads TGTGCCACCAACCAGGGGGGTCGGGGTAACTATGGCTACACCTTC. Looking up the rest from reference TRBV7-2 and TRBJ1-2 gives the full variable domain: GAGVSQSPSNKVTEKGKDVELRCDPISGHTALYWYRQSLGQGLEFLIYFQGNSAPDKSGLPSDRFSAERTGGSVSTLTIQRTQQEDSAVYLCATNQGGRGNYGYTFGSGTRLTVV.

This chain links TRBV9 with TRBJ1-4; 7 positions agree with TRBD1. CDR1 and CDR2 from the germline V gene are SGDLS and YYNGEE. V shed 4 bases and J 6 bases; nucleotides not matched to a gene: 6. The CDR3 length is 14 residues. The CDR3 coding sequence is TGTGCCAGCAGCCCCAGGACAGGATATGAAAAACTGTTTTTT. It yields the protein CASSPRTGYEKLFF.

This clone was counted a few times. V gene TRBV27 combines with J gene TRBJ2-1, with D perhaps matching TRBD2 (6 bases). Looked up from germline, CDR1 is MNHEY and CDR2 is SMNVEV (reference sequence). V was cut by 7 bases and J by 5 bases, with 18 bases left in between. This CDR3 comprises 15 residues. The CDR3 coding sequence is TGTGCCAGCACCATACAAATGCGGGGCAACAATGAGCAGTTCTTC. This gives the protein CASTIQMRGNNEQFF.

The chain joins TRBV12-5 to TRBJ1-1, with a weak D call TRBD1 (6 bases). This CDR3 comprises 18 residues. The germline CDR1 and CDR2 sequences are LGHNT and FRNRAP. V gave up 0 bases and J gave up 10 bases, with 27 bases separating them. CDR3 coding DNA: TGTGCTAGTGGTTTGGTACTGGCAGGGGAGCTCCCTACACTGATAGCTTTCTTT. Translated: CASGLVLAGELPTLIAFF.

The chain links TRBV5-5 to TRBJ1-2; D unresolved. There are 15 residues in the CDR3. Germline CDR1 SGHKS, CDR2 YYEKEE (reference sequence). The V end was cut by 4 bases, the J end by 5 bases, with 18 bases between. In DNA form, the CDR3 reads TGTGCCAGCAGCCCCTCCGGTGGTCAGGTTTATGGCTACACCTTC. Amino acids: CASSPSGGQVYGYTF.

CDR3 nucleotides: TGTGCCTGGAGTCTTGGAGCTCCCAATGAGCAGTTCTTC. This encodes CAWSLGAPNEQFF. The J gene is TRBJ2-1, the V gene TRBV30; D unresolved. V was trimmed by 2 bases and J by 6 bases, leaving 11 bases between them. This CDR3 comprises 13 residues. Per germline, CDR1 GTSNPN and CDR2 SVGIG (reference sequence).

The chain links TRBV30 to TRBJ2-5; TRBD2 aligns across 7 bases. Germline assignment: CDR1 GTSNPN and CDR2 SVGIG (reference sequence). This CDR3 has 14 amino acids. The V segment lost 0 bases and the J segment 4 bases; nucleotides outside the gene matches: 5. CDR3 amino acids: CAWSVRSGGETQYF. In nucleotides, the CDR3 is TGTGCCTGGAGTGTACGGTCGGGGGGAGAGACCCAGTACTTC. The variable domain in full, completed from reference TRBV30 and TRBJ2-5, reads SQTIHQWPATLVQPVGSPLSLECTVEGTSNPNLYWYRQAAGRGLQLLFYSVGIGQISSEVPQNLSASRPQDRQFILSSKKLLLSDSGFYLCAWSVRSGGETQYFGPGTRLLVL.

The J gene is TRBJ2-5, the V gene TRBV5-1; no firm D call. Germline CDR1 reads SGHRS; CDR2 reads YFSETQ. The CDR3 has 14 amino acids. The V end was cut by 2 bases, the J end by 5 bases, with 13 bases between. This CDR3 is CASSFGQSGETQYF. CDR3 DNA: TGCGCCAGCAGCTTCGGCCAGTCCGGCGAGACCCAGTACTTC.

The chain carries TRBV5-1 and TRBJ2-3, with 11 bases identical to TRBD2. Germline CDR1 SGHRS, CDR2 YFSETQ. J lost 2 bases, V lost 3 bases, and 8 bases had no gene match. The CDR3 spans 17 residues. In DNA, the CDR3 is TGCGCCAGCAGCTGGGGGACTAGCGGACTAAACACAGATACGCAGTATTTT. This translates into CASSWGTSGLNTDTQYF.

This clone came up a few times. CDR3 DNA: TGTGCCAGCAGCCCCGATCCCGCCAGGGGGAACTATGGCTACACCTTC. It specifies CASSPDPARGNYGYTF. This rearrangement joins TRBV7-6 to TRBJ1-2; TRBD1 matches at 7 bases. CDR3 length: 16 amino acids. V lost 5 bases and J lost 2; bases outside the gene matches: 11. Germline CDR1 SGHVS, CDR2 FNYEAQ.